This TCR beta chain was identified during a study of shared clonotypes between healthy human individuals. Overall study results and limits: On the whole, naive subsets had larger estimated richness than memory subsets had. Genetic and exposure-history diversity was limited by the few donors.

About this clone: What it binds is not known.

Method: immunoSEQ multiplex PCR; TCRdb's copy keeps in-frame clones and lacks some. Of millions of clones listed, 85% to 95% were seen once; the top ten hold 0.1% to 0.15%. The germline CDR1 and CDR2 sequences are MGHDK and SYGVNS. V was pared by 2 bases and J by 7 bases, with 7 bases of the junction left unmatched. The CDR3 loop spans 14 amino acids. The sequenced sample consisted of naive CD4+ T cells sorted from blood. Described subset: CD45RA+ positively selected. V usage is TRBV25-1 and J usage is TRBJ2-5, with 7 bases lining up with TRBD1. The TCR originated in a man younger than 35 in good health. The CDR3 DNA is TGTGCCAGCAGTGAACGGGTGGCAGGGGGGACCCAGTACTTC. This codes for CASSERVAGGTQYF.